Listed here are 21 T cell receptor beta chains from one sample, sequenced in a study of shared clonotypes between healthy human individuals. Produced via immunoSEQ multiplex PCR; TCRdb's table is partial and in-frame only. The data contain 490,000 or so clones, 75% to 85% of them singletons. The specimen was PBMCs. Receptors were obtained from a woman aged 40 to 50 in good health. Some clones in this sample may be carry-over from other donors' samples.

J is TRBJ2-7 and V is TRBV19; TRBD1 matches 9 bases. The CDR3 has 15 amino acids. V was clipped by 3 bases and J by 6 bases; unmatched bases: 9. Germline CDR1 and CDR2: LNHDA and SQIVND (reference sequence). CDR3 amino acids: CASSIAGTGFTEQYF. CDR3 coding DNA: TGTGCCAGTAGTATTGCAGGGACAGGGTTTACCGAGCAGTACTTC.

CDR3 in DNA: TGTGCCATCCAATGGAGAAGGACAGTGGACACTGAAGCTTTCTTT. This sequence encodes CAIQWRRTVDTEAFF. This rearrangement joins TRBV21-1 to TRBJ1-1; no DNA check was done on the table's D call, TRBD1. TRBV21-1 is assigned pseudogene status. There are 15 residues in the CDR3.

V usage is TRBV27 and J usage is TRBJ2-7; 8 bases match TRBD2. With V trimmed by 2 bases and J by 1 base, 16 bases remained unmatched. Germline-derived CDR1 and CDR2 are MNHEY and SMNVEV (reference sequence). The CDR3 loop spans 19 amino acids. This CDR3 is CASSLIGTSGDTRSYEQYF. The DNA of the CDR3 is TGTGCCAGCAGTTTAATTGGAACTAGCGGAGACACGCGGTCCTACGAGCAGTACTTC.

Here the CDR3 DNA reads TGTGCCAGCAGCGCCTACTTCCAAGCCGGGGAGCTGTTTTTT. This codes for CASSAYFQAGELFF. The chain has TRBV2 and TRBJ2-2, with no clear D. With 6 bases removed from V and 6 bases from J, the gap between germline ends came to 14 bases. The CDR3 has 14 residues. From germline, CDR1 is SNHLY and CDR2 FYNNEI.

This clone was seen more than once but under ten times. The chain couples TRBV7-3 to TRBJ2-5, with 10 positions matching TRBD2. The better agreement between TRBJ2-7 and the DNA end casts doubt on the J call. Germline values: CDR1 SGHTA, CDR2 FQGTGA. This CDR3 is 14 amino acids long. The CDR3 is CASSATGLASEQYF. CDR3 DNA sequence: TGTGCCAGCAGCGCTACGGGACTAGCGAGCGAGCAGTACTTC.

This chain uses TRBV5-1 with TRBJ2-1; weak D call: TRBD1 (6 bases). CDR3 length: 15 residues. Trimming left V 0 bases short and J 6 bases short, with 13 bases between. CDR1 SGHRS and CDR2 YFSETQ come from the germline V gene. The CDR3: CASSLDGTSLNEQFF. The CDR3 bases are TGCGCCAGCAGCTTGGATGGGACATCTCTCAATGAGCAGTTCTTC.

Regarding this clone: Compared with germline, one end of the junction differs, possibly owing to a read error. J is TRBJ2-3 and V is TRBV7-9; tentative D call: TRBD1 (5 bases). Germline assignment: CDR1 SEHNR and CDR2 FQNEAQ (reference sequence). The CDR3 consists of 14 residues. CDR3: CASSLNQGTDAQYF. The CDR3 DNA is TGTGCCAGCAGCTTAAATCAGGGAACAGATGCGCAGTATTTT.

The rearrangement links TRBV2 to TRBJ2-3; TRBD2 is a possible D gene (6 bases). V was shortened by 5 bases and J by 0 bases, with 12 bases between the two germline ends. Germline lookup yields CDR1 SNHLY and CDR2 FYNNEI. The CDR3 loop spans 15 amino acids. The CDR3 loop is CASSSGVFSTDTQYF. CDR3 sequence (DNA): TGTGCCAGCAGTTCGGGAGTCTTCAGCACAGATACGCAGTATTTT.

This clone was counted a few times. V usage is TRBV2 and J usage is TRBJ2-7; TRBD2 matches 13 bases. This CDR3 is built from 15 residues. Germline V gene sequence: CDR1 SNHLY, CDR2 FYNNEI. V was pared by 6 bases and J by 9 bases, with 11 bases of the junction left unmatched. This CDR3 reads CASSPRTSGRVGQYF. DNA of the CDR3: TGTGCCAGCAGCCCGAGGACTAGCGGGAGAGTAGGGCAGTACTTC.

Here the CDR3 DNA reads TGTGCCAGCAAACTTAGAGATGAAAAACTGTTTTTT. Translated: CASKLRDEKLFF. The genes are TRBV28 and TRBJ1-4, with no clear D. There are 12 residues in the CDR3. Between the trimmed V and J ends, which lost 7 bases and 6 bases, there was a span of 9 bases. The germline V gene encodes CDR1 MDHEN and CDR2 SYDVKM.

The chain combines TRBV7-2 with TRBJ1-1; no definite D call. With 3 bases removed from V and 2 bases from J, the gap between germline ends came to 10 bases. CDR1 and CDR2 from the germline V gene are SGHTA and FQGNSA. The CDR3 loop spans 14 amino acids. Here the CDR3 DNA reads TGTGCCAGCAGCTTGACTCTAGGAAACACTGAAGCTTTCTTT. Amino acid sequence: CASSLTLGNTEAFF.

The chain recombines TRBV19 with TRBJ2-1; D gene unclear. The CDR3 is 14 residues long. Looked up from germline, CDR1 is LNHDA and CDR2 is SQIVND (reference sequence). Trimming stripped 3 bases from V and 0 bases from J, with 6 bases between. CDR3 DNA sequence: TGTGCCAGTAGTATCCAGAGCTCCTACAATGAGCAGTTCTTC. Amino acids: CASSIQSSYNEQFF.

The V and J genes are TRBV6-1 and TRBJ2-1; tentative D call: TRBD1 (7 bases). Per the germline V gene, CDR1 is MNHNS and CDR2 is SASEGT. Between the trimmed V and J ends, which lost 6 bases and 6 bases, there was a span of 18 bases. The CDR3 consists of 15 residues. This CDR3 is CASRRTGEAGNEQFF. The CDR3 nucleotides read TGTGCCAGCAGGAGAACAGGGGAGGCGGGCAATGAGCAGTTCTTC.

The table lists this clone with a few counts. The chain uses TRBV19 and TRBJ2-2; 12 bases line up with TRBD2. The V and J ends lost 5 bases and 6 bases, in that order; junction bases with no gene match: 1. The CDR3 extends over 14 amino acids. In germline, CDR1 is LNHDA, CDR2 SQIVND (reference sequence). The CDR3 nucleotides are TGTGCCAGTAGTGGGACTAGCGGGTCCGGGGAGCTGTTTTTT. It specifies CASSGTSGSGELFF.

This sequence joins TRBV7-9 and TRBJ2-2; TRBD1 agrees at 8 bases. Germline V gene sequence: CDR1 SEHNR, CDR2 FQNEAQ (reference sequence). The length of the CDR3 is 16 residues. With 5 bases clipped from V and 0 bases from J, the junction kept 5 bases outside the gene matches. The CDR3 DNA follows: TGTGCCAGCAGCCCTGGACAGGGTACGAACACCGGGGAGCTGTTTTTT. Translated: CASSPGQGTNTGELFF.

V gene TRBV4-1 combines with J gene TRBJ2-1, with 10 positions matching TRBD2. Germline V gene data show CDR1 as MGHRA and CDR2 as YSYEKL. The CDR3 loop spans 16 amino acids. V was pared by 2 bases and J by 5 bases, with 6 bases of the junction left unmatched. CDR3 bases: TGCGCCAGCAGCCAATATGTAGCGGGAGGTCACAATGAGCAGTTCTTC. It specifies CASSQYVAGGHNEQFF.

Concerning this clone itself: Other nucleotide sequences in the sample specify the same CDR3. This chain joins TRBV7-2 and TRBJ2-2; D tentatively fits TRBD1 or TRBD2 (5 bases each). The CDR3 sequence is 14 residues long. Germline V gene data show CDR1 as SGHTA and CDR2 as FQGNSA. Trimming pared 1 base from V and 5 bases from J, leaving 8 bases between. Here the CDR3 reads CASSLDWGTGELFF. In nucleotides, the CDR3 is TGTGCCAGCAGCTTAGACTGGGGGACCGGGGAGCTGTTTTTT.

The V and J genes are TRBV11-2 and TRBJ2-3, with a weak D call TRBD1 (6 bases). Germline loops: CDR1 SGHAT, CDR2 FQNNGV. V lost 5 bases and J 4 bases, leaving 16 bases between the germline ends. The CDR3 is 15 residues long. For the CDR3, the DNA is TGTGCCAGCAGCCCCGACAGGCTTAGAGCAGATACGCAGTATTTT. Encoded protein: CASSPDRLRADTQYF.

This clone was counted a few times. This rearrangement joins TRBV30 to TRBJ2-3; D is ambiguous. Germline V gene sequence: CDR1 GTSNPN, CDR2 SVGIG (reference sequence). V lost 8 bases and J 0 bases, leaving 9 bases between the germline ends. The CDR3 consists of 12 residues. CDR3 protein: CARADSTDTQYF. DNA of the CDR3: TGTGCCCGCGCGGATAGCACAGATACGCAGTATTTT.

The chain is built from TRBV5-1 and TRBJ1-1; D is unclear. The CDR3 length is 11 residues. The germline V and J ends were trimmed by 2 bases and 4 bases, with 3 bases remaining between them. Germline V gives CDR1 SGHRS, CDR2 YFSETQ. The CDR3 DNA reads TGCGCCAGCAGCTTTGGCACTGAAGCTTTCTTT. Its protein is CASSFGTEAFF.

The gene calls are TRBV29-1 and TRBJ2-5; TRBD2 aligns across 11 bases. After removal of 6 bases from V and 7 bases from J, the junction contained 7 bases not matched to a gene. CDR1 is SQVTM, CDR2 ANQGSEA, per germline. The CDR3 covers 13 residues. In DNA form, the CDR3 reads TGCAGCGTCCCTAGCGGGAGGAGAGGGACCCAGTACTTC. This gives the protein CSVPSGRRGTQYF.